The source of this T cell receptor (beta chain) is a study of blood T cell repertoires in COVID-19. For the study at large: Sample material is recorded as cDNA or gDNA derived from T cells, B-cell-depleted T cells, or PBMCs.

As originally analysed: Amplification of reference gene primers was used by the study to estimate nucleated cell counts. Method: immunoSEQ multiplex PCR; TCRdb's copy keeps in-frame clones and lacks some. V, J and clone size are those of that table, while D and trimming were read from the DNA. This table has roughly 50,000 clones, 65% to 90% appearing once. Germline CDR1 is MDHEN and CDR2 is SYDVKM. There are 13 residues in the CDR3. The V and J ends lost 7 bases and 10 bases respectively, with 14 bases between them. This receptor was obtained from a man aged 40-55 years with acute or convalescent COVID-19. Source material: peripheral blood. The chain is built from TRBV28 and TRBJ1-6, with D perhaps matching TRBD1 (5 bases). The CDR3 nucleotides read TGTGCCAGCACAACAGGCCTGGGGTCACCCCTCCACTTT. Amino acids: CASTTGLGSPLHF.